What follows describes a single T cell receptor (beta chain). This CDR3 is 14 amino acids long. Germline lookup yields CDR1 GTSNPN and CDR2 SVGIG (reference sequence). Trimming shortened V by 0 bases and J by 7 bases, and 16 bases separated the two germline ends. This sample was taken from a study of T cell responses to AZD1222 COVID-19 vaccine. Sequenced by immunoSEQ multiplex PCR; TCRdb stores in-frame clones only, minus some. The data show roughly 160,000 clones, 91% seen once. The source was peripheral blood, collected on day 0 of AZD1222 vaccination. This rearrangement joins TRBV30 to TRBJ2-7, with D hard to call. The sequence came from an adult in good health. CDR3 nucleotide sequence: TGTGCCTGGAGTGTAGTCAGAGGCCAGTCGGAGCAGTACTTC. Translating it yields CAWSVVRGQSEQYF.